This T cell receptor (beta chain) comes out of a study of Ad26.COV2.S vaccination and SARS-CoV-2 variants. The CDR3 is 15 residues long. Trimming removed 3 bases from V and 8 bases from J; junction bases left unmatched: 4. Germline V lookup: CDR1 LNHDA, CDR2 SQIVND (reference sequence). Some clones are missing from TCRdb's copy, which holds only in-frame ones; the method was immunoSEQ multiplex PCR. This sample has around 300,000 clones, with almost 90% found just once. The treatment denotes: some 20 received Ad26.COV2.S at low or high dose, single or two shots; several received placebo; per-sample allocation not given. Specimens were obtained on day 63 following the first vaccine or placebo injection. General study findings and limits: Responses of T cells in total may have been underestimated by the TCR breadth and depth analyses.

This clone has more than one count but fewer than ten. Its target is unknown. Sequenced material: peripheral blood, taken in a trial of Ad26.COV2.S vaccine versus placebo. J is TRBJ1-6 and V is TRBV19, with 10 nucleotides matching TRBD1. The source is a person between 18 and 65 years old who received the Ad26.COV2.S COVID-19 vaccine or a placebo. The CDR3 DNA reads TGTGCCAGTAGTATCGTTGGGACAGGGGATTCACCCCTCCACTTT. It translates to CASSIVGTGDSPLHF.